The TCR beta chain under discussion was sequenced for a study of spatial heterogeneity in lung cancer. The presence of a unique molecular identifier marked each TCR cDNA molecule. TCRdb fed the 5' RACE reads into MiXCR, producing one record per CDR3 protein. The sample consists of roughly 18,000 distinct CDR3 sequences, roughly 10% of them appearing once. The germline CDR1 and CDR2 sequences are SGHDN and FVKESK. The CDR3 extends over 13 amino acids. Indicated time point: sample taken at primary tumor resection. Study-level findings and limits: Tracking of ubiquitous and regional nonsynonymous mutations by counts of ubiquitous and regional expanded TCRs, respectively, was seen. Expanded intratumoral alpha and beta TCR counts tracked tumor mutation counts.

This clonotype has only a few counts. Its cognate antigen is unknown. At one of its ends the junction is not consistent with the germline gene, which may arise from a read error. This beta chain is off target for a library built for alpha chains, so its abundance means little. The chain uses TRBV14 and TRBJ2-3; D remains ambiguous. The sequence derives from a female donor with early-stage non-small cell lung cancer. The sequencing here drew on lung tumor tissue, taken at surgery. The DNA of the CDR3 is TGTGCCAGCAGCCAAGATCTCGTAGATACGCAGTACTTT. It encodes CASSQDLVDTQYF.